These 14 T cell receptor beta chains were all obtained from the same sample, sequenced in a study of read filtering for tumor transcriptome and immune sequencing (dated by TCRdb to between 2020 and 2021). These reads were obtained on an Illumina HiSeq 4000. TCR libraries were constructed from about 400 ng RNA using the Immunoverse kit, and molecular barcoded adaptors covering alpha/delta and beta/gamma chains were employed. TCRdb reprocessing: public reads trimmed at Q25 with fastp, clones called with MiXCR, in-frame beta chains kept. Rows with a matching CDR3 protein are joined into one entry that keeps the most common DNA and genes. In this sample the table shows about 38,000 distinct CDR3 sequences, 13% to 15% of which occur a single time. In total, the top ten clones hold roughly 18% of the sample. The specimen sequenced was a population of CD138-negative cells sorted from bone marrow. The label giving this sample's cell subset or site can be read as: bone marrow mononuclear cells depleted of CD138+ plasma/myeloma cells by negative magnetic selection. The receptors were gathered from a donor at least 40 years old with multiple myeloma.

In its sample, this clonotype was seen many times. The chain combines TRBV7-6 with TRBJ1-4; D gene unclear. Trimming stripped 5 bases from V and 6 bases from J, with 16 bases between. From germline, CDR1 is SGHVS and CDR2 FNYEAQ. The length of the CDR3 is 15 residues. This chain's CDR3 is CASSLRWGVDEKLFF. Here the CDR3 DNA reads TGTGCCAGCAGCCTTAGATGGGGAGTTGATGAAAAACTGTTTTTT.

In this sample, this clonotype turned up a few times. The chain uses TRBV20-1 and TRBJ1-1; no firm D call. The CDR3 is 15 residues long. Trimming left V 1 base short and J 10 bases short, with 22 bases between. Looked up from germline, CDR1 is DFQATT and CDR2 is SNEGSKA (reference sequence). The DNA for the CDR3 is TGCAGTGCTAGAGTTTTAGGAAAGACGAACACCGGAGCTTTCTTT. It yields the protein CSARVLGKTNTGAFF.

This clonotype was found many times. This chain joins TRBV11-2 and TRBJ2-3; 7 nucleotides agree with TRBD2. CDR1 and CDR2 from the germline V gene are SGHAT and FQNNGV. Trimming cost V 4 bases and J 2 bases; bases outside gene matches: 6. CDR3 length: 15 amino acids. The CDR3 nucleotides read TGTGCCAGCAGCTCCCTAGCGGAGCCCACAGATACGCAGTATTTT. Translating gives CASSSLAEPTDTQYF.

This clonotype was observed at least ten times. The chain has TRBV5-1 and TRBJ2-7, with 9 bases aligning to TRBD1. The V gene's germline CDR1 is SGHRS and CDR2 YFSETQ. V shed 0 bases and J 1 base; nucleotides not matched to a gene: 8. CDR3 size: 17 residues. The CDR3 nucleotides read TGCGCCAGCAGCTTGGCAGGGACAGGGAGACGGTCCTACGAGCAGTACTTC. As protein: CASSLAGTGRRSYEQYF. The full variable domain, in which reference TRBV5-1 and TRBJ2-7 provide the parts outside the CDR3, is KAGVTQTPRYLIKTRGQQVTLSCSPISGHRSVSWYQQTPGQGLQFLFEYFSETQRNKGNFPGRFSGRQFSNSRSEMNVSTLELGDSALYLCASSLAGTGRRSYEQYFGPGTRLTVT.

Points on this clonotype: A much larger clone differs by one base, so this may be a read error. The V gene is TRBV7-9, the J gene TRBJ2-1; maybe TRBD2 (6 bases). CDR3 size: 15 residues. Germline assignment: CDR1 SEHNR and CDR2 FQNEAQ (reference sequence). The CDR3 here is CASSLAGGSYNGQFF. In DNA, the CDR3 is TGTGCCAGCAGCTTAGCGGGGGGAAGCTACAATGGGCAGTTCTTC. Full variable domain (remainder filled in from reference TRBV7-9 and TRBJ2-1): DTGVSQNPRHKITKRGQNVTFRCDPISEHNRLYWYRQTLGQGPEFLTYFQNEAQLEKSRLLSDRFSAERPKGSFSTLEIQRTEQGDSAMYLCASSLAGGSYNGQFFGPGTRLTVL.

In the case of this clonotype: An end of the junction does not agree with germline; a read error may underlie this. The chain combines TRBV2 with TRBJ1-5; D unresolved. CDR3 length: 14 residues. CDR1 SNHLY and CDR2 FYNNEI come from the germline V gene. The CDR3 DNA sequence: TGTGCCAGCAGTGACACGTTCGTGAATCAGCCCCTGCATTTT. Amino acids: CASSDTFVNQPLHF.

This clonotype was seen only a few times. V usage is TRBV27 and J usage is TRBJ1-2; 7 nucleotides agree with TRBD1. Germline V CDR1 and CDR2: MNHEY, SMNVEV (reference sequence). With 4 bases clipped from V and 2 bases from J, the junction kept 13 bases outside the gene matches. This CDR3 has 17 amino acids. In DNA form, the CDR3 reads TGTGCCAGCAGTTCATGGACAGGAAGAAAATTAAACTATGGCTACACCTTC. Translated: CASSSWTGRKLNYGYTF.

Turning to this clonotype: At one of its ends the junction is not consistent with the germline gene, which may arise from a read error. The V and J genes are TRBV28 and TRBJ1-1; D is ambiguous. From germline, CDR1 is MDHEN and CDR2 SYDVKM. This CDR3 is built from 14 residues. The CDR3 loop reads CAGSFWTVESEAFF. CDR3 in DNA: TGTGCCGGCAGTTTTTGGACGGTGGAGTCTGAAGCTTTCTTT.

This clonotype showed up just a few times. The rearrangement uses TRBV28 and TRBJ2-1; D may be TRBD1 (6 bases). Trimming took 2 bases from V and 3 from J, leaving 11 bases between them. Germline loops: CDR1 MDHEN, CDR2 SYDVKM. The CDR3 sequence is 15 residues long. The CDR3 reads CASSLVSGVYNEQFF. CDR3 coding DNA: TGTGCCAGCAGTTTAGTTTCAGGGGTCTACAATGAGCAGTTCTTC.

The genes are TRBV3-1 and TRBJ2-7, with TRBD1 identical over 8 bases. Per the germline V gene, CDR1 is LGHDT and CDR2 is YNNKEL (reference sequence). V shed 2 bases, J shed 5 bases, and the junction held 5 bases outside the gene matches. CDR3 length: 14 residues. The CDR3 region is CASSQFRTGNEQYF. CDR3 bases: TGTGCCAGCAGCCAATTTAGGACAGGGAACGAGCAGTACTTC.

In this sample, this clonotype turned up many times. This chain joins TRBV5-4 and TRBJ1-2; D is undetermined. Germline lookup yields CDR1 SGHNT and CDR2 YYREEE (reference sequence). The CDR3 contains 15 residues. Trimming shortened V by 0 bases and J by 0 bases, and 9 bases separated the two germline ends. The CDR3 region is CASSLEVDANYGYTF. For the CDR3, the DNA is TGTGCCAGCAGCTTGGAGGTTGATGCTAACTATGGCTACACCTTC.

This clonotype was picked up one time. A single base is all that separates this from a far larger clone, so a read error is likely. Since the CDR3 does not end with the conserved phenylalanine or tryptophan, this likely comes from a read error. The chain is built from TRBV12-3 or TRBV12-4 and TRBJ2-1; TRBD2 matches 11 bases. CDR3 length: 18 residues. The V segment lost 4 bases and the J segment 4 bases; nucleotides outside the gene matches: 12. Here the CDR3 DNA reads TGTGCCAGCAGTTCGACTAGCGGGGTTGTGGGGATGTACAATGAGCAGTTCCTC. As protein: CASSSTSGVVGMYNEQFL.

Many counts were recorded for this clonotype. The V gene is TRBV7-2, the J gene TRBJ1-1, with D possibly matching TRBD1 (5 bases). This CDR3 comprises 14 residues. Germline CDR1 SGHTA, CDR2 FQGNSA. V lost 5 bases, J lost 1 base, and 11 bases lay in between. CDR3 DNA: TGTGCCAGCAGCAGACAGCAAGCGAACACTGAAGCTTTCTTT. Its protein product is CASSRQQANTEAFF.

A word on this clonotype: Given a far larger clone just one base away, this is likely a sequencing read error. CDR3 in amino acids: CAINDGTDTQYF. CDR3 DNA sequence: TGTGCCATCAATGACGGAACAGATACGCAGTATTTT. The chain has TRBV6-5 and TRBJ2-3; no definite D call. Between the trimmed V and J ends, which lost 10 bases and 3 bases, there was a span of 11 bases. This CDR3 contains 12 residues. Germline CDR1 is MNHEY and CDR2 is SVGAGI.